Listed here are 5 T cell receptor beta chains from one sample, sequenced in a study of beta chain features in type 1 diabetes. Sequenced material consisted of expressed TCRB transcripts (all of the isolated RNA was reverse transcribed). The assay was immunoSEQ multiplex PCR, and TCRdb's table has in-frame clones only and misses some. The data show 140,000 or so clones, 9.2% seen once. The specimen sequenced was central memory CD4+ T cells from blood. The receptor source for this set is a man aged 18 to 35 in good health.

This clone was counted at least ten times. The genes are TRBV23-1 and TRBJ1-2, with TRBD1 identical over 7 bases. TRBV23-1 belongs to the ORF category, with a function that is uncertain. The V segment lost 4 bases and the J segment 3 bases; nucleotides outside the gene matches: 11. The CDR3 sequence is 16 residues long. CDR3 sequence reads: CASSPKGGGRDYGYTF. The CDR3 DNA reads TGCGCCAGCAGTCCCAAAGGAGGGGGCCGAGACTATGGCTACACCTTC.

The chain recombines TRBV7-9 with TRBJ1-4; the match to TRBD1 covers 9 bases. Germline values: CDR1 SEHNR, CDR2 FQNEAQ (reference sequence). CDR3 size: 15 residues. With V trimmed by 5 bases and J by 5 bases, 6 bases remained unmatched. CDR3 nucleotides: TGTGCCAGCAGCCCCGGGACAGGGCTAAATGAAAAACTGTTTTTT. Translating gives CASSPGTGLNEKLFF.

J is TRBJ1-3 and V is TRBV6-5; D is perhaps TRBD1 (5 bases). This CDR3 has 12 amino acids. Germline values: CDR1 MNHEY, CDR2 SVGAGI. V was shortened by 7 bases and J by 4 bases, with 8 bases between the two germline ends. The CDR3 region is CASTGPGNTIYF. CDR3 sequence (DNA): TGTGCCAGCACAGGGCCCGGAAACACCATATATTTT.

This clone was recorded at least ten times. The J gene is TRBJ1-2, the V gene TRBV14; the match to TRBD1 covers 8 bases. The length of the CDR3 is 15 residues. Germline lookup yields CDR1 SGHDN and CDR2 FVKESK. Trimming cost V 4 bases and J 8 bases; bases outside gene matches: 12. The CDR3 region is CASSRPGTGLLGYTF. CDR3 bases: TGTGCCAGCAGCCGTCCCGGGACAGGCCTCTTGGGCTACACCTTC.

This clone was picked up one time. CDR3 sequence reads: CASSELRGTPKETQYF. CDR3 sequence (DNA): TGTGCCAGCAGTGAACTGAGGGGGACGCCGAAAGAGACCCAGTACTTC. This chain links TRBV6-1 with TRBJ2-5; D is possibly TRBD1 (6 bases). Germline CDR1 and CDR2: MNHNS and SASEGT. CDR3 size: 16 residues. V lost 2 bases and J 3 bases, leaving 16 bases between the germline ends.